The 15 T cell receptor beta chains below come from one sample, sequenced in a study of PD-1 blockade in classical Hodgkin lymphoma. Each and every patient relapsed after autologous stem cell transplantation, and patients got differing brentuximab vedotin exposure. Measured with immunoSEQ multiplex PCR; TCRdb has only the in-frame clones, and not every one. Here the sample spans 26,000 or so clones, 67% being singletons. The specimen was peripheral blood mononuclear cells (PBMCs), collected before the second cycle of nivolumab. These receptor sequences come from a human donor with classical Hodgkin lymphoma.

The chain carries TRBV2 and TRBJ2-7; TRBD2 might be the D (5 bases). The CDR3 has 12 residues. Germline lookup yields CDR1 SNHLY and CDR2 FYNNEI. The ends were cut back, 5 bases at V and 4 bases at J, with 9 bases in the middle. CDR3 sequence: CASSSRGYEQYF. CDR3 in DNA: TGTGCCAGCAGTTCACGGGGTTACGAGCAGTACTTC.

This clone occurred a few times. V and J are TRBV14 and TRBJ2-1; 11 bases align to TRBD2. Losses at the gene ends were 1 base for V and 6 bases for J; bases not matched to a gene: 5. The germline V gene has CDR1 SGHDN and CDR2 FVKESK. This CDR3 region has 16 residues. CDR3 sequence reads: CASSQGSGRAGNEQFF. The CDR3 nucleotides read TGTGCCAGCAGCCAAGGTAGCGGGAGGGCCGGCAATGAGCAGTTCTTC.

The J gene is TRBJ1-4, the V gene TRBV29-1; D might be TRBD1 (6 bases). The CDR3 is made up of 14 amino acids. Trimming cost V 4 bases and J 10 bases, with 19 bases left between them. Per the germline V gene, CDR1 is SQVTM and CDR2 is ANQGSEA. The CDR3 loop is CSVASGTNNPKLFF. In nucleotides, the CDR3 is TGCAGCGTTGCATCCGGGACAAACAATCCAAAACTGTTTTTT.

As DNA, the CDR3 is TGTGCCAGCAGTTACTCGGCAGGTAATCAGCCCCAGCATTTT. Amino acid sequence: CASSYSAGNQPQHF. V is TRBV6-6 and J is TRBJ1-5; D call uncertain. The CDR3 length is 14 residues. CDR1 and CDR2 (germline): MNHNY, SVGAGI (reference sequence). The V end lost 0 bases, the J end lost 4 bases, and 7 bases lay between the germline ends.

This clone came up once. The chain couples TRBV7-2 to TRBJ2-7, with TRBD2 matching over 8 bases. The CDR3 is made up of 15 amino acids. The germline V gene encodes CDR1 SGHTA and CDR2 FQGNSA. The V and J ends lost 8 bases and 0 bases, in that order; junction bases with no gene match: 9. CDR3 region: CASSTGRGASYEQYF. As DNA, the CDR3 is TGTGCCAGCTCAACGGGGCGGGGGGCCTCCTACGAGCAGTACTTC.

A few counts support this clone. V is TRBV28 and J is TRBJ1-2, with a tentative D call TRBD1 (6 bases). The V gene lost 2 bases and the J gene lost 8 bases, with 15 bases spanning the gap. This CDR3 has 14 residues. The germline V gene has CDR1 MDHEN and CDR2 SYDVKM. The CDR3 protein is CASSLGDLGGGYTF. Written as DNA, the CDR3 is TGTGCCAGCAGTTTAGGCGATTTGGGGGGCGGCTACACCTTC.

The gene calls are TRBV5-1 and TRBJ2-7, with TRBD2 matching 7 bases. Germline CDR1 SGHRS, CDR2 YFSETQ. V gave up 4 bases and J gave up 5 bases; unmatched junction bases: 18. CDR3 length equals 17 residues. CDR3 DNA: TGCGCCAGCAGCATCGTAACTAGCGCTACAGCGGGCCACGAGCAGTACTTC. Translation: CASSIVTSATAGHEQYF. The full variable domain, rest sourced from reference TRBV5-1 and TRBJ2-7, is KAGVTQTPRYLIKTRGQQVTLSCSPISGHRSVSWYQQTPGQGLQFLFEYFSETQRNKGNFPGRFSGRQFSNSRSEMNVSTLELGDSALYLCASSIVTSATAGHEQYFGPGTRLTVT.

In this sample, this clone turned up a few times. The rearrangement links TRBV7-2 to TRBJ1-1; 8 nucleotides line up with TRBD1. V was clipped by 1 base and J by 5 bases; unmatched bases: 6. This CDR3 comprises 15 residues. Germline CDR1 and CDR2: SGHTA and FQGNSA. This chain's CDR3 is CASSLVVTGGTEAFF. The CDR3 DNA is TGTGCCAGCAGCTTAGTAGTAACAGGGGGTACTGAAGCTTTCTTT.

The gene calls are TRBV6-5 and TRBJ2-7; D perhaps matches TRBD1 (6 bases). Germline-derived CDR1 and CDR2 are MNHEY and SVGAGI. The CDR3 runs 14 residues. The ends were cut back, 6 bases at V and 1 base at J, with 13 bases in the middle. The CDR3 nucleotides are TGTGCCAGCAGAGGGACATTTGAGTCCTACGAGCAGTACTTC. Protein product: CASRGTFESYEQYF.

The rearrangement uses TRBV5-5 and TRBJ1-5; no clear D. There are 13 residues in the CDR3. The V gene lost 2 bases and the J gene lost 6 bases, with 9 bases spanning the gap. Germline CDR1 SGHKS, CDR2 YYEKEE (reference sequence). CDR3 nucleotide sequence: TGTGCCAGCAGCTTCGATGTTGCTCAGCCCCAGCATTTT. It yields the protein CASSFDVAQPQHF.

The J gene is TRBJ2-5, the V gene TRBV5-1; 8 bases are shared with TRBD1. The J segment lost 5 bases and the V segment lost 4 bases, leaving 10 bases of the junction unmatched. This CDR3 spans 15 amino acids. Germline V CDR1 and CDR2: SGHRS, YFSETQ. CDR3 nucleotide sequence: TGCGCCAGCAGCACAATGGACAGGGTGGGGGAGACCCAGTACTTC. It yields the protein CASSTMDRVGETQYF.

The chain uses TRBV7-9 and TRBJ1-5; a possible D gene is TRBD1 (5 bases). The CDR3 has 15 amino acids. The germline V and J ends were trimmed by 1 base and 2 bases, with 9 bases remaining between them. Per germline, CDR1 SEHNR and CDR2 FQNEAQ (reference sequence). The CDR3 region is CASSLGREGNQPQHF. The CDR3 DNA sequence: TGTGCCAGCAGCTTAGGCAGGGAGGGCAATCAGCCCCAGCATTTT.

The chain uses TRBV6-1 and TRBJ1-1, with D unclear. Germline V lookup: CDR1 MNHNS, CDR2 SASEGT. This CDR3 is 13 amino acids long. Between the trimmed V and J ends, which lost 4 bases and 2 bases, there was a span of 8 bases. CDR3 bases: TGTGCCAGCAGTGCCGCAGTCAACACTGAAGCTTTCTTT. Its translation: CASSAAVNTEAFF.

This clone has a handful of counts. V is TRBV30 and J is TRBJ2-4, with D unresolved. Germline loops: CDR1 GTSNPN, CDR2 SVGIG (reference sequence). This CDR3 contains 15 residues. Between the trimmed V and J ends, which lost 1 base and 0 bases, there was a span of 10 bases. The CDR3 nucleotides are TGTGCCTGGAGTGGGAAAGGCCTAGCCAAAAACATTCAGTACTTC. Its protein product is CAWSGKGLAKNIQYF.

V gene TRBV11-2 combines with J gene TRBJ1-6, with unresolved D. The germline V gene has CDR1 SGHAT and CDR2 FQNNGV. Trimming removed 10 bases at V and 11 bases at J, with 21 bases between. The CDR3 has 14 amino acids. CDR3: CATSTGQAATPLHF. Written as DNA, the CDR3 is TGTGCCACCTCGACCGGGCAGGCAGCGACACCCCTCCACTTT.